This T cell receptor beta chain was retrieved from a study of T-cell memory formation after mild COVID-19. Study details: Clustering of TCRs was largely donor specific.

TCRdb fed the 5' RACE reads into MiXCR, producing one record per CDR3 protein. The sample holds more than 450,000 distinct CDR3 sequences; about 20% are singletons and the top ten take 12%. Overall study results and limits: Mainly in CM and EM were contracting CD4+ clones; CD8+ were in EMRA. There was a balanced CD4/CD8 profile in clones contracting day 15 to 85, and later expanders leaned CD4+. Some clones that responded were present in memory (sampled pre-infection), which suggests cross-reactive memory joined.

The V gene's germline CDR1 is SGHTA and CDR2 FQGNSA. The length of the CDR3 is 16 residues. The table lists this clonotype with many counts. Antigen: not known. The junction and the germline gene differ at one end; a read error may be behind it. The receptor's source is an adult woman who had mild COVID-19 (a few samples of this study predate the infection). Cell type and time point are not known. The sequenced sample consisted of PBMCs or a T cell subset sorted from them (not recorded which). The V gene is TRBV7-2, the J gene TRBJ2-3; 12 bases align to TRBD2. CDR3 residues: CASSLGLAGGTDTQYF. CDR3 coding DNA: TGCGCCAGCAGCCTGGGCCTAGCGGGGGGGACAGATACGCAGTATTTT. Using reference TRBV7-2 and TRBJ2-3 for the parts outside the CDR3, the full variable domain is GAGVSQSPSNKVTEKGKDVELRCDPISGHTALYWYRQSLGQGLEFLIYFQGNSAPDKSGLPSDRFSAERTGGSVSTLTIQRTQQEDSAVYLCASSLGLAGGTDTQYFGPGTRLTVL.